Given below is one T cell receptor beta chain in context. This entry comes from a study of control samples from healthy donors and cancer patients. Produced via immunoSEQ multiplex PCR; TCRdb's table is partial and in-frame only. The sample carries over 65,000 clones, about 93% recorded once. This CDR3 spans 14 amino acids. V was pared by 2 bases and J by 9 bases, with 11 bases between. CDR1 is MNHEY and CDR2 is SVGEGT in the germline V gene. This TCR was sampled from a woman in her thirties or forties in good health. This chain uses TRBV6-2 or TRBV6-3 with TRBJ1-6; no definite D call. Sample: blood. The CDR3 nucleotides read TGTGCCAGCAGTTACATGGCGGTTAGTTCACCCCTCCACTTT. Residues: CASSYMAVSSPLHF.